The T cell receptor (beta chain) under discussion was sequenced for a study of cytomegalovirus exposure and HLA in healthy donors. Broader study findings: Immune exposure was documented only through CMV serostatus. Cytomegalovirus-associated status was assigned to 150 or so TCR beta chains.

Donors likely had unrecorded immune exposures despite being nominally healthy when sampled. CDR3 length equals 13 residues. Germline V lookup: CDR1 MNHEY, CDR2 SVGAGI. Unmatched junction bases numbered 4, after V lost 6 bases and J lost 6 bases. Comment on this clone: Its specificity is unknown.

The PCR contained 60 Vbeta and 13 Jbeta primers. TCRdb keeps only in-frame clones here, not all; method: immunoSEQ multiplex PCR. The repertoire holds tens of thousands of clones, with over 9% as singletons. The specimen was PBMCs. This chain uses TRBV6-5 with TRBJ2-1, with 8 bases lining up with TRBD2. This clonotype originated in a man between 60 and 75 years old in good health and CMV-seropositive. The CDR3 region has the DNA TGTGCCAGCAGCGCCGGGACTAGCAATGAGCAGTTCTTC. It is translated as CASSAGTSNEQFF.